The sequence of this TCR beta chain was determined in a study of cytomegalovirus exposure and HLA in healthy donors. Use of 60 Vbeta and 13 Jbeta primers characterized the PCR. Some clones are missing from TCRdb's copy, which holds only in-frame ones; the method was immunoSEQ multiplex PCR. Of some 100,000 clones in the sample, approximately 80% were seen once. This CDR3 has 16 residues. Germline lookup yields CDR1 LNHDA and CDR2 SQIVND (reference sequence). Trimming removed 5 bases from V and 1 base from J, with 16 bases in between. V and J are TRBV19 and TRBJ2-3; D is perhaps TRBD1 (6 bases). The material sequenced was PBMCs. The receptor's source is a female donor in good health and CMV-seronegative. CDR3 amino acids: CASSRLLQGGTDTQYF. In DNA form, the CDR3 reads TGTGCCAGTAGTCGTCTATTACAGGGAGGCACAGATACGCAGTATTTT.